Below are 16 T cell receptor beta chains sequenced from a single sample in a study of T cell changes during pregnancy in multiple sclerosis. TCRdb's table, derived via immunoSEQ multiplex PCR, lists solely in-frame clones and lacks some. The sample includes 45,000 to 60,000 clones, around 90% of them seen just once. Material: CD4+ T cells from peripheral blood mononuclear cells, obtained before pregnancy. All receptors derive from a female donor with multiple sclerosis, enrolled in a pregnancy study.

The V call is TRBV4-3, the J call TRBJ1-3; TRBD1 agrees at 7 bases. With 0 bases clipped from V and 2 bases from J, the junction kept 4 bases outside the gene matches. The germline CDR1 and CDR2 sequences are LGHNA and YSLEER. The CDR3 is 16 amino acids. The CDR3 reads CASSQDTGVAGNTIYF. DNA of the CDR3: TGCGCCAGCAGCCAAGATACAGGGGTCGCTGGAAACACCATATATTTT.

This clone was found a few times. V usage is TRBV15 and J usage is TRBJ2-1, with 7 bases that match TRBD2. Germline-derived CDR1 and CDR2 are LNHNV and YYDKDF (reference sequence). This CDR3 region has 14 residues. V shed 1 base and J 4 bases; nucleotides not matched to a gene: 1. Written as DNA, the CDR3 is TGTGCCACCAGCAGAGGGGGGGGTTACAATGAGCAGTTCTTC. Translated: CATSRGGGYNEQFF.

The chain combines TRBV20-1 with TRBJ1-1; D is undetermined. The germline gives CDR1 DFQATT, CDR2 SNEGSKA (reference sequence). V was shortened by 5 bases and J by 3 bases, with 7 bases between the two germline ends. The CDR3 totals 11 residues. CDR3 sequence reads: CSAPPDTEAFF. The CDR3, as DNA: TGCAGTGCTCCCCCGGACACTGAAGCTTTCTTT.

CDR3 sequence: CASSAGGSGYEQYF. The CDR3 coding sequence is TGTGCCAGCAGCGCGGGAGGTTCGGGCTACGAGCAGTACTTC. The rearrangement uses TRBV5-4 and TRBJ2-7; TRBD2 matches 8 bases. The germline gives CDR1 SGHNT, CDR2 YYREEE (reference sequence). The CDR3 contains 14 residues. The V gene end was trimmed by 4 bases and the J gene end by 3 bases; junction bases not matched to a gene: 6.

The chain couples TRBV30 to TRBJ1-6; 9 bases agree with TRBD1. The junction had 15 bases not matched to a gene; V was cut back by 3 bases and J by 0 bases. The CDR3 is 20 amino acids. The V gene's germline CDR1 is GTSNPN and CDR2 SVGIG (reference sequence). The CDR3 DNA follows: TGTGCCTGGAGCAGAAGAGACACAGGGGGCGTGAGCTCCTATAATTCACCCCTCCACTTT. As protein: CAWSRRDTGGVSSYNSPLHF. Variable domain in full (rest from reference TRBV30 and TRBJ1-6): SQTIHQWPATLVQPVGSPLSLECTVEGTSNPNLYWYRQAAGRGLQLLFYSVGIGQISSEVPQNLSASRPQDRQFILSSKKLLLSDSGFYLCAWSRRDTGGVSSYNSPLHFGNGTRLTVT.

This clone was seen only once. The chain combines TRBV27 with TRBJ2-3; D ambiguous. The CDR3 loop spans 12 amino acids. Germline CDR1 and CDR2: MNHEY and SMNVEV (reference sequence). The V gene lost 8 bases and the J gene lost 8 bases, with 14 bases spanning the gap. CDR3 nucleotides: TGTGCCAGCTCCCCGCGCGGAGTTACGCAGTATTTT. Translated, it gives CASSPRGVTQYF.

Comments on this clone: The same CDR3 is also encoded by other DNA sequences in this sample. The chain is built from TRBV4-1 and TRBJ2-1; tentatively, D is TRBD2 (6 bases). Per germline, CDR1 MGHRA and CDR2 YSYEKL. V lost 0 bases to trimming and J lost 2 bases, with 14 bases between them. The CDR3 has 17 amino acids. In DNA form, the CDR3 reads TGCGCCAGCAGCCAAGAGCCCGGGAGAGGCGCCTACAATGAGCAGTTCTTC. This encodes CASSQEPGRGAYNEQFF.

The table lists this clone with a count of one. The genes are TRBV5-1 and TRBJ2-3; D unclear. There are 14 residues in the CDR3. Trimming removed 0 bases from V and 2 bases from J, with 7 bases in between. CDR1 SGHRS and CDR2 YFSETQ come from the germline V gene. CDR3 sequence (DNA): TGCGCCAGCAGCTTGGACAGTAACACAGATACGCAGTATTTT. It translates to CASSLDSNTDTQYF.

The V gene is TRBV30, the J gene TRBJ1-2; D is unclear. V was trimmed by 2 bases and J by 7 bases, leaving 11 bases between them. Germline assignment: CDR1 GTSNPN and CDR2 SVGIG (reference sequence). This CDR3 spans 12 amino acids. CDR3 in amino acids: CAWSPGLFGYTF. CDR3 nucleotides: TGTGCCTGGAGTCCGGGTCTGTTTGGCTACACCTTC.

The sample holds many counts of this clone. This chain links TRBV30 with TRBJ1-3; D possibly corresponds to TRBD1 (5 bases). CDR1 GTSNPN and CDR2 SVGIG come from the germline V gene (reference sequence). The V end was cut by 6 bases, the J end by 0 bases, with 18 bases between. The CDR3 length is 16 residues. Here the CDR3 DNA reads TGTGCCTGCGTCGACTGGGGGGGGATCTCTGGAAACACCATATATTTT. As protein: CACVDWGGISGNTIYF.

V and J are TRBV7-8 and TRBJ2-1, with 10 bases aligning to TRBD1. CDR3 length equals 15 residues. V lost 5 bases, J lost 6 bases, and 7 bases stayed unmatched. Germline CDR1 and CDR2: SGHVS and FQNEAQ. The chain's CDR3 is CASSGRQGAGNEQFF. In DNA form, the CDR3 reads TGTGCCAGCAGCGGGAGACAGGGGGCCGGCAATGAGCAGTTCTTC. Full variable domain (missing parts from reference TRBV7-8 and TRBJ2-1): GAGVSQSPRYKVAKRGQDVALRCDPISGHVSLFWYQQALGQGPEFLTYFQNEAQLDKSGLPSDRFFAERPEGSVSTLKIQRTQQEDSAVYLCASSGRQGAGNEQFFGPGTRLTVL.

The chain is built from TRBV5-1 and TRBJ2-1; TRBD2 is a possible D gene (7 bases). V was shortened by 4 bases and J by 1 base, with 15 bases between the two germline ends. Germline V CDR1 and CDR2: SGHRS, YFSETQ. CDR3 length: 16 residues. The DNA for the CDR3 is TGCGCCAGCAGCGCCCAACAGGGAGGGTCCTACAATGAGCAGTTCTTC. It yields the protein CASSAQQGGSYNEQFF.

The chain carries TRBV5-1 and TRBJ2-3, with a tentative D call TRBD2 (6 bases). Per germline, CDR1 SGHRS and CDR2 YFSETQ. V was clipped by 0 bases and J by 2 bases, with 10 bases between them. This CDR3 has 15 amino acids. In DNA, the CDR3 is TGCGCCAGCAGCTTGGCCGTAGCGGCCACAGATACGCAGTATTTT. Protein product: CASSLAVAATDTQYF.

This clone was found a few times. The chain links TRBV19 to TRBJ2-1; 14 bases line up with TRBD2. Germline assignment: CDR1 LNHDA and CDR2 SQIVND (reference sequence). V lost 5 bases, J lost 8 bases, and 8 bases stayed unmatched. The CDR3 spans 16 residues. In nucleotides, the CDR3 is TGTGCCAGTAGTTCTAGACTAGCGGGAGGGCATCATGAGCAGTTCTTC. This translates into CASSSRLAGGHHEQFF.

This clone was detected once. The V and J genes are TRBV4-1 and TRBJ2-7, with TRBD1 as a possible D gene (5 bases). V lost 3 bases and J 2 bases, leaving 17 bases between the germline ends. Germline V gives CDR1 MGHRA, CDR2 YSYEKL. The CDR3 has 16 residues. CDR3 protein: CASSQAVGHITYEQYF. DNA for the CDR3: TGCGCCAGCAGCCAGGCTGTAGGACACATCACCTACGAGCAGTACTTC.

The genes are TRBV5-1 and TRBJ2-5, with D tentatively TRBD2 (6 bases). This CDR3 spans 14 amino acids. Germline loops: CDR1 SGHRS, CDR2 YFSETQ. Trimming took 3 bases from V and 7 from J, leaving 16 bases between them. CDR3 protein: CASSSNAAGRTQYF. As DNA, the CDR3 is TGCGCCAGCAGCTCGAATGCGGCCGGGAGGACCCAGTACTTC.